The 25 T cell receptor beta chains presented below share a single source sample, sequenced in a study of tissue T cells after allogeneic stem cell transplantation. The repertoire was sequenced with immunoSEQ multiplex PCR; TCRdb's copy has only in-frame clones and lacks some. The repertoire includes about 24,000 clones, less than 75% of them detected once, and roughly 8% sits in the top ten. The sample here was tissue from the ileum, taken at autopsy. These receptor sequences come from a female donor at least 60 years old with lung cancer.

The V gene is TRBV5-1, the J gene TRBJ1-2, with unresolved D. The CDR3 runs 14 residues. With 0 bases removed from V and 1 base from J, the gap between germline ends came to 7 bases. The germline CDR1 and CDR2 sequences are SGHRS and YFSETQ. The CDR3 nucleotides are TGCGCCAGCAGCTTGGGCGTTTTTAACTATGGCTACACCTTC. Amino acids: CASSLGVFNYGYTF.

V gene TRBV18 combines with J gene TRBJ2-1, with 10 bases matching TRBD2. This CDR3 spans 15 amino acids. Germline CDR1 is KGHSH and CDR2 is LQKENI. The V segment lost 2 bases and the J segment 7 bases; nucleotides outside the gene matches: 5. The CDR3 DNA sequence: TGTGCCAGCTCACCATTCGGACTAGCGGCGAATGAGCAGTTCTTC. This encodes CASSPFGLAANEQFF.

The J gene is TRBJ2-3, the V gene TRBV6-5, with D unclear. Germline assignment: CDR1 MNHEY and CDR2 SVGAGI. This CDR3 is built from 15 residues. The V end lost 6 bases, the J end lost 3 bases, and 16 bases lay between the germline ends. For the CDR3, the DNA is TGTGCCAGCAGACCCGACATGGTAGGGACAGATACGCAGTATTTT. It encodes CASRPDMVGTDTQYF.

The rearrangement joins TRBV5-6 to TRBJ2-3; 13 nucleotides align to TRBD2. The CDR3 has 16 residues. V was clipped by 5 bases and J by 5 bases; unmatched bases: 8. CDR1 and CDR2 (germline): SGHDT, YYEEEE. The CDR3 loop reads CASRLRLAGGIDTQYF. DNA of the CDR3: TGTGCCAGCAGATTGAGACTAGCGGGGGGAATAGATACGCAGTATTTT. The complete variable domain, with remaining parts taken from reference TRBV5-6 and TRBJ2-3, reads DAGVTQSPTHLIKTRGQQVTLRCSPKSGHDTVSWYQQALGQGPQFIFQYYEEEERQRGNFPDRFSGHQFPNYSSELNVNALLLGDSALYLCASRLRLAGGIDTQYFGPGTRLTVL.

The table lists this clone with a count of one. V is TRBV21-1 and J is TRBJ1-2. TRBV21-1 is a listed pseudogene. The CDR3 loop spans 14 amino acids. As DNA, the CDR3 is TGTGCCAGCAGCAAAGTGGGTCCACGGTCTGGCTACACCTTC. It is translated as CASSKVGPRSGYTF.

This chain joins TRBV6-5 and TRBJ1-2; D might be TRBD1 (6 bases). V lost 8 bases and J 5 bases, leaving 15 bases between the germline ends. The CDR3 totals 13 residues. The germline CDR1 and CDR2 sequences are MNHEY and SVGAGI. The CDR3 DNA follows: TGTGCCAGCTACGGACAGTCAAAGTATGGCTACACCTTC. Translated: CASYGQSKYGYTF.

The CDR3 spells CASSLSGANEQFF. Here the CDR3 DNA reads TGTGCCAGCAGTCTATCGGGGGCGAATGAGCAGTTCTTC. V and J are TRBV6-4 and TRBJ2-1; D tentatively reads TRBD1 or TRBD2 (6 bases each). V gave up 5 bases and J gave up 7 bases, with 12 bases separating them. Germline V gene data show CDR1 as MRHNA and CDR2 as SNTAGT. The CDR3 runs to 13 residues.

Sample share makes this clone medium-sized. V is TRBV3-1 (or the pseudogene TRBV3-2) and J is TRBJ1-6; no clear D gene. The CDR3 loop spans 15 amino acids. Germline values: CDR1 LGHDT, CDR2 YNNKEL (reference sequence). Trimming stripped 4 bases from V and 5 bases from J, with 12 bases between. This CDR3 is CASSRRRADNSPLHF. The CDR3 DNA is TGTGCCAGCAGCCGCCGACGGGCGGATAATTCACCCCTCCACTTT.

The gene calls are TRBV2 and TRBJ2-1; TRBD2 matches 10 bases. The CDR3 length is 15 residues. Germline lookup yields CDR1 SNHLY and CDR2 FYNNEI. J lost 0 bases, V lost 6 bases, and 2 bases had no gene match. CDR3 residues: CASSGLAASYNEQFF. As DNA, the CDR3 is TGTGCCAGCAGCGGACTAGCGGCCTCCTACAATGAGCAGTTCTTC. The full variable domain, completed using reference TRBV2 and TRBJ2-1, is EPEVTQTPSHQVTQMGQEVILRCVPISNHLYFYWYRQILGQKVEFLVSFYNNEISEKSEIFDDQFSVERPDGSNFTLKIRSTKLEDSAMYFCASSGLAASYNEQFFGPGTRLTVL.

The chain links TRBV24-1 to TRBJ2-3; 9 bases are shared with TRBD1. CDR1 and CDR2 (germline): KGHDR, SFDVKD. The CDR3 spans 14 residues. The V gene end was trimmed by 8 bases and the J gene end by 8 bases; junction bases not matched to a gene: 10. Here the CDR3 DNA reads TGTGCCACCATGGCGGGACAGGGTGGAGTTACGCAGTATTTT. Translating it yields CATMAGQGGVTQYF.

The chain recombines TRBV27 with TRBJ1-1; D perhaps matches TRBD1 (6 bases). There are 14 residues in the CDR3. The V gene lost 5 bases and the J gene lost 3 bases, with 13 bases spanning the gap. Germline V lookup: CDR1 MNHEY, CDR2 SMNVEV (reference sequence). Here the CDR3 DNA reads TGTGCCAGCAGTGTCAGGGGTGGTTACACTGAAGCTTTCTTT. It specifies CASSVRGGYTEAFF.

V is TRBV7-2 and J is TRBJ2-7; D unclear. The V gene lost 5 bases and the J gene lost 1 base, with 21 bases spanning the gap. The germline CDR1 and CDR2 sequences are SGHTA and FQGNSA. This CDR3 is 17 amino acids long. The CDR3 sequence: CASSRRSREHGSYEQYF. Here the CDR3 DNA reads TGTGCCAGCAGCAGACGATCTAGGGAACATGGATCCTACGAGCAGTACTTC.

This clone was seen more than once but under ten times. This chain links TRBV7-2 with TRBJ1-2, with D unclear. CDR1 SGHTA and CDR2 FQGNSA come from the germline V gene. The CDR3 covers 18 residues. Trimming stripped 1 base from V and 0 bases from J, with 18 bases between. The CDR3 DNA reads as TGTGCCAGCAGCTTAGACGGGCGCTACCCGACTACTAACTATGGCTACACCTTC. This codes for CASSLDGRYPTTNYGYTF.

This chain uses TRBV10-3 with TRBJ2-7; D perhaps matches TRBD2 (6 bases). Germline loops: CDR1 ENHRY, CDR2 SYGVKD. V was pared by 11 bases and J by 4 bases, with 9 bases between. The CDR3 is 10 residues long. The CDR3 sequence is CAAGQYEQYF. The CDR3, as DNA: TGTGCCGCGGGGCAGTACGAGCAGTACTTC.

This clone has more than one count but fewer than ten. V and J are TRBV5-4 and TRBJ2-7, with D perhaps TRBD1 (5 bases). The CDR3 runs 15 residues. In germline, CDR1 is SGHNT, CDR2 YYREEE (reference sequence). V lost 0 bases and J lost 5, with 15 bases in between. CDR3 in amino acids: CASSLGLSPRDEQYF. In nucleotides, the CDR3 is TGTGCCAGCAGCTTGGGTCTATCCCCCAGGGACGAGCAGTACTTC.

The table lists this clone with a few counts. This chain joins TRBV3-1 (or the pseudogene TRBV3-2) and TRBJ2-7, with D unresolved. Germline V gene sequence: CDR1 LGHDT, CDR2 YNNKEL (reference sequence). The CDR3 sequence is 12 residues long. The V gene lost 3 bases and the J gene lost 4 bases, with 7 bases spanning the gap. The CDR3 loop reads CASSHIDYEQYF. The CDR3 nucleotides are TGTGCCAGCAGCCATATCGATTACGAGCAGTACTTC.

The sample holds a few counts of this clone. The CDR3 coding sequence is TGTGCCAGCAGCTTAGAGGGGACAGGCTTGCGAACCTACGAGCAGTACTTC. This sequence encodes CASSLEGTGLRTYEQYF. V gene TRBV7-8 combines with J gene TRBJ2-7, with TRBD1 matching 8 bases. The CDR3 loop spans 17 amino acids. From germline, CDR1 is SGHVS and CDR2 FQNEAQ. The ends lost 1 base at V and 2 bases at J; junction bases unmatched: 10.

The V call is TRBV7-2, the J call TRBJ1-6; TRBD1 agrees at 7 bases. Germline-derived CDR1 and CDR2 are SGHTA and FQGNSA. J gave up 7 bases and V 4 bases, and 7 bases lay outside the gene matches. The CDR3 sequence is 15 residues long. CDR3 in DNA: TGTGCCAGCAGCTACCAACCGGGACAGAATTCACCCCTCCACTTT. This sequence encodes CASSYQPGQNSPLHF.

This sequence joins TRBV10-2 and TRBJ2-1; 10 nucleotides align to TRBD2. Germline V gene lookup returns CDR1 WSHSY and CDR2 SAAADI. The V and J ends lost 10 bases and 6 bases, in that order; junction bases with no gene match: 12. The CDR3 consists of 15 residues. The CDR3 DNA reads TGCGCCACCTCAGGGCGAGCGGGAGGGGGCAATGAGCAGTTCTTC. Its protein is CATSGRAGGGNEQFF.

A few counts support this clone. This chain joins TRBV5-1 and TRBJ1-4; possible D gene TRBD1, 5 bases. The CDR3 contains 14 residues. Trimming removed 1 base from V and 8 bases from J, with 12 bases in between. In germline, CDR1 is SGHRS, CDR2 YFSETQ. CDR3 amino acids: CASSLNPRGEKLFF. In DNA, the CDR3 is TGCGCCAGCAGCTTGAACCCCCGGGGCGAAAAACTGTTTTTT.

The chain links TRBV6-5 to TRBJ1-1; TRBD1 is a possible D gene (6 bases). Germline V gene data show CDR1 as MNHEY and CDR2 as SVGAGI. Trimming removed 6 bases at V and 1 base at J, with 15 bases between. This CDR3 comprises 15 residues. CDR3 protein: CASRDGGRANTEAFF. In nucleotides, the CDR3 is TGTGCCAGCAGGGACGGGGGGCGGGCGAACACTGAAGCTTTCTTT.

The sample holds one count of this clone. DNA for the CDR3: TGTGCCAGCAGCTTAGATTTTTCTGGGCCGGCTTTCTTT. Residues: CASSLDFSGPAFF. This chain uses TRBV7-2 with TRBJ1-1; D call uncertain. CDR3 size: 13 residues. Between the trimmed V and J ends, which lost 1 base and 11 bases, there was a span of 14 bases. Germline V gene data show CDR1 as SGHTA and CDR2 as FQGNSA.

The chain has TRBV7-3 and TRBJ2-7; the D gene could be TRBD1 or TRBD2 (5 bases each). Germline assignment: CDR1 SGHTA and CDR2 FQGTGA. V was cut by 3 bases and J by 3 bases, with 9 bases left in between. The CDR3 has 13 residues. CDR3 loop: CASSLGPSYEQYF. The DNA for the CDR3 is TGTGCCAGCAGCTTGGGACCGAGCTACGAGCAGTACTTC.

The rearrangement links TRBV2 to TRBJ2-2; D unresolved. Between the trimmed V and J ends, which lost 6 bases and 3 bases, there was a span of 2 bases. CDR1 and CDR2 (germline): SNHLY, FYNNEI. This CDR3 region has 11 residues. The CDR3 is CASSYTGELFF. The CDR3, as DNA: TGTGCCAGCAGCTACACCGGGGAGCTGTTTTTT. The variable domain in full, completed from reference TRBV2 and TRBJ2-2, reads EPEVTQTPSHQVTQMGQEVILRCVPISNHLYFYWYRQILGQKVEFLVSFYNNEISEKSEIFDDQFSVERPDGSNFTLKIRSTKLEDSAMYFCASSYTGELFFGEGSRLTVL.

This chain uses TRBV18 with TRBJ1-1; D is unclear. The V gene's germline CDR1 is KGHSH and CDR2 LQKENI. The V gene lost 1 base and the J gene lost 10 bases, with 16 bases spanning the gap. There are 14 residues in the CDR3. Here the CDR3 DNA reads TGTGCCAGCTCACCACTAACAGACCGTGAGGGAGCTTTCTTT. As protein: CASSPLTDREGAFF. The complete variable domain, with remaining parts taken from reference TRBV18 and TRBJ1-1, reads NAGVMQNPRHLVRRRGQEARLRCSPMKGHSHVYWYRQLPEEGLKFMVYLQKENIIDESGMPKERFSAEFPKEGPSILRIQQVVRGDSAAYFCASSPLTDREGAFFGQGTRLTVV.